The 14 T cell receptor beta chains below all came from one sample that was sequenced in a study of T cell changes during pregnancy in multiple sclerosis (dated by TCRdb to about 2019). Receptor amplification or capture employed the immunoSEQ multiplex PCR assay. TCRdb limited this immuneACCESS table to in-frame rearrangements with V and J called. A share of clones is missing; checked studies link under half to unresolved V genes, and the rest is unexplained. The sample profile shows approximately 24,000 clones; about 88% of them were found once. The top ten clones comprise more than 8% of the sample. The sample consisted of CD8+ T cells from peripheral blood mononuclear cells, taken in the third trimester of pregnancy. Receptor source: a female donor in good health, enrolled as a control in a pregnancy study.

This clone has more than one count but fewer than ten. The chain combines TRBV6-5 with TRBJ1-5, with no clear D. Germline V gives CDR1 MNHEY, CDR2 SVGAGI. With 5 bases removed from V and 7 bases from J, the gap between germline ends came to 12 bases. The CDR3 has 13 amino acids. CDR3 coding DNA: TGTGCCAGCAGTGAAGAGGGAGTACAGCCCCAGCATTTT. Its translation: CASSEEGVQPQHF.

This chain links TRBV19 with TRBJ2-3; D is perhaps TRBD2 (7 bases). V lost 5 bases and J 1 base, leaving 13 bases between the germline ends. This CDR3 contains 15 residues. Germline CDR1 reads LNHDA; CDR2 reads SQIVND (reference sequence). CDR3 residues: CASSSEGGRTDTQYF. As DNA, the CDR3 is TGTGCCAGTAGTTCGGAGGGGGGGCGCACAGATACGCAGTATTTT.

The chain employs TRBV19 and TRBJ2-1; 7 nucleotides agree with TRBD2. The germline gives CDR1 LNHDA, CDR2 SQIVND (reference sequence). CDR3 size: 15 residues. With 4 bases clipped from V and 0 bases from J, the junction kept 3 bases outside the gene matches. CDR3 sequence: CASSRGGSSYNEQFF. Here the CDR3 DNA reads TGTGCCAGTAGTAGAGGCGGGAGCTCCTACAATGAGCAGTTCTTC.

The rearrangement links TRBV7-3 to TRBJ2-1; TRBD2 matches at 7 bases. The germline V gene has CDR1 SGHTA and CDR2 FQGTGA. V was clipped by 0 bases and J by 5 bases; unmatched bases: 7. This CDR3 is built from 16 residues. CDR3 amino acids: CASSLTPGGADNEQFF. DNA for the CDR3: TGTGCCAGCAGCTTAACACCGGGGGGTGCTGACAATGAGCAGTTCTTC.

On this clone itself: Its ends do not fully match the called genes, so a read error is possible. This sequence joins TRBV2 and TRBJ2-7; 10 positions match TRBD1. CDR1 and CDR2 (germline): SNHLY, FYNNEI. The CDR3 consists of 10 residues. CDR3 sequence reads: CASRGQGTEF. CDR3 sequence (DNA): TGTGCCAGCAGGGGACAGGGGACCGAATTC.

The DNA of the CDR3 is TGCGCCAGCAGCTGGACAGGGGGCGGCACGGGAGGGCCCTCGTATGAGCAGTTCTTC. It translates to CASSWTGGGTGGPSYEQFF. The rearrangement joins TRBV5-1 to TRBJ2-1, with 11 bases lining up with TRBD1. Losses at the gene ends were 3 bases for V and 8 bases for J; bases not matched to a gene: 19. Germline V gene sequence: CDR1 SGHRS, CDR2 YFSETQ. The CDR3 contains 19 residues.

This chain connects TRBV6-4 to TRBJ2-1; 8 positions agree with TRBD2. This CDR3 region has 15 residues. The junction had 12 bases not matched to a gene; V was cut back by 8 bases and J by 6 bases. Germline values: CDR1 MRHNA, CDR2 SNTAGT. The CDR3 sequence: CASSEAGAASNEQFF. CDR3 in DNA: TGTGCCAGCTCGGAAGCGGGGGCGGCGTCCAATGAGCAGTTCTTC.

The chain recombines TRBV29-1 with TRBJ2-2, with 12 bases lining up with TRBD1. CDR1 SQVTM and CDR2 ANQGSEA come from the germline V gene. The CDR3 has 18 amino acids. J lost 6 bases, V lost 1 base, and 12 bases had no gene match. Written as DNA, the CDR3 is TGCAGCGTTGAAGTATGGGACAGGGGGCGCAAGGGTCCCGGGGAGCTGTTTTTT. Protein sequence: CSVEVWDRGRKGPGELFF.

V gene TRBV29-1 combines with J gene TRBJ2-3, with 11 bases identical to TRBD2. CDR1 SQVTM and CDR2 ANQGSEA come from the germline V gene. The CDR3 contains 14 residues. The J segment lost 5 bases and the V segment lost 4 bases, leaving 5 bases of the junction unmatched. The CDR3, as DNA: TGCAGCGTTGTGCTAGCGGGAGGCGGAGATACGCAGTATTTT. Its translation: CSVVLAGGGDTQYF.

The V and J genes are TRBV18 and TRBJ2-1; 7 positions match TRBD1. Germline V lookup: CDR1 KGHSH, CDR2 LQKENI. Trimming took 2 bases from V and 2 from J; bases not matched to a gene: 6. The CDR3 totals 16 residues. The CDR3 is CASSPTDRVAYNEQFF. The DNA for the CDR3 is TGTGCCAGCTCACCAACTGACAGGGTGGCCTACAATGAGCAGTTCTTC.

The genes are TRBV15 and TRBJ2-7; 10 nucleotides match TRBD1. Germline CDR1 and CDR2: LNHNV and YYDKDF (reference sequence). This CDR3 contains 14 residues. Unmatched junction bases numbered 0, after V lost 1 base and J lost 3 bases. CDR3: CATSRGDRGYEQYF. CDR3 in DNA: TGTGCCACCAGCAGAGGGGACAGGGGCTACGAGCAGTACTTC.

The chain is built from TRBV30 and TRBJ1-1; a possible D gene is TRBD1 (6 bases). The CDR3 totals 15 residues. CDR1 and CDR2 from the germline V gene are GTSNPN and SVGIG (reference sequence). V lost 4 bases and J 6 bases, leaving 21 bases between the germline ends. This CDR3 reads CAWMGVTRGFAEAFF. Written as DNA, the CDR3 is TGTGCCTGGATGGGTGTAACCAGGGGTTTCGCTGAAGCTTTCTTT.

V is TRBV19 and J is TRBJ1-1; 7 nucleotides agree with TRBD1. The germline V gene encodes CDR1 LNHDA and CDR2 SQIVND (reference sequence). The ends lost 7 bases at V and 5 bases at J; junction bases unmatched: 4. This CDR3 is 12 amino acids long. CDR3 DNA sequence: TGTGCCAGTAAGATCAGGGGGACTGAAGCTTTCTTT. Encoded protein: CASKIRGTEAFF.

The rearrangement links TRBV20-1 to TRBJ2-1; tentative D call: TRBD2 (6 bases). Trimming removed 4 bases from V and 8 bases from J, with 9 bases in between. CDR1 is DFQATT and CDR2 is SNEGSKA in the germline V gene (reference sequence). CDR3 length equals 11 residues. CDR3: CSATREYEQFF. Written as DNA, the CDR3 is TGCAGTGCTACCCGGGAGTATGAGCAGTTCTTC.